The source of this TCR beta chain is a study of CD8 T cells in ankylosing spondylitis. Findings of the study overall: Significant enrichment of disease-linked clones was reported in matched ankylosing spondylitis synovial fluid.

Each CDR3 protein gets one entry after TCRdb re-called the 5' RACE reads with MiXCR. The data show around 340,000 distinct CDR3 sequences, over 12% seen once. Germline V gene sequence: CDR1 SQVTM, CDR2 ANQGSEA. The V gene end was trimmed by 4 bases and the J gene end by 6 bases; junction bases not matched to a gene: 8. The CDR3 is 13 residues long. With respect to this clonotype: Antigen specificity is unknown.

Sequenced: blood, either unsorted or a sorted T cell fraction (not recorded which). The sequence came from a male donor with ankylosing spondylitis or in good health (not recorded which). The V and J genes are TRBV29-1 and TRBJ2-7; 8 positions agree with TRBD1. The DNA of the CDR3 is TGCAGCGTTGTTAGGACAGGGACGGTCGAGCAGTACTTC. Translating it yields CSVVRTGTVEQYF.